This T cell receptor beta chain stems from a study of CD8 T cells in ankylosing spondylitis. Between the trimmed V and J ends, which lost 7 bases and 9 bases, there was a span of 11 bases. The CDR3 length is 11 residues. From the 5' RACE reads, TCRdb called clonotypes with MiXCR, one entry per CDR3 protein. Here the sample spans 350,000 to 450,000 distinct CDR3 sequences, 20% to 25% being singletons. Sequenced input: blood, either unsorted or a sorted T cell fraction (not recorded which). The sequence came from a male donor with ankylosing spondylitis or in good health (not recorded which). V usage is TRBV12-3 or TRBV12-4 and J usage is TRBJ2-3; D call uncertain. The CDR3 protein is CASTASRTQYF. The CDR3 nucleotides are TGTGCCAGCACCGCTAGTAGAACGCAGTATTTT.